The present TCR beta chain was sequenced within a study of blood T cell repertoires in COVID-19. For the study at large: Samples of COVID-19 (acute and convalescent) were obtained from the United States, Italy and Spain. Sample material is recorded as cDNA or gDNA derived from T cells, B-cell-depleted T cells, or PBMCs.

Original data processing: Amplification of reference gene primers was used by the study to estimate nucleated cell counts. Libraries were prepared by immunoSEQ multiplex PCR; TCRdb keeps only in-frame clonotypes and omits some of them. The V and J calls and the clone size are those of that table, but D and trimming were determined from the DNA. This repertoire shows roughly 17,000 clones, roughly three quarters found once; its top ten account for approximately 8.4%. The length of the CDR3 is 13 residues. Losses at the gene ends were 6 bases for V and 3 bases for J; bases not matched to a gene: 4. CDR1 and CDR2 (germline): SQVTM, ANQGSEA.

The sequenced material came from peripheral blood. The chain recombines TRBV29-1 with TRBJ2-3, with 9 bases matching TRBD1. The sequence was obtained from a man in his 60s with acute or convalescent COVID-19. The DNA of the CDR3 is TGCAGCGTGGGGGGACAGGGAACAGATACGCAGTATTTT. Encoded protein: CSVGGQGTDTQYF.